The clone carrying this TCR beta chain was counted many times. The data were obtained in a study of response to subunit inactivated influenza vaccine. The CDR3 extends over 11 amino acids. Germline-derived CDR1 and CDR2 are LNHDA and SQIVND (reference sequence). The ends were cut back, 10 bases at V and 4 bases at J, with 8 bases in the middle. One entry per CDR3 protein, called by TCRdb with MiXCR from the RT-PCR reads. The table lists 500,000 to 700,000 distinct CDR3 sequences, 20% to 25% of them singletons, with 2.8% in the top ten. This same sample was also part of a study on T cells expressing NK-cell markers. In that study: 5'RACE template switching with UMIs generated TCR beta cDNA. It was sorted CD3+CD56-NKG2C+, CD3+CD56+NKG2C- and CD3+CD56+NKG2C+ T cells that provided the TCR beta repertoires. NKG2C+ dominant clonotypes from a handful of donors made up roughly 1.0-7.5% of CD8+ T cells. Clarity on HCMV specificity was lacking for the expanded NKG2C+ T cell clones.

Material: CD4+ T cells sorted from PBMCs, obtained about 12 days after vaccination. The chain joins TRBV19 to TRBJ2-1, with D possibly being TRBD2 (6 bases). The TCR originated in a man aged 45 to 65 who received an inactivated influenza vaccine. The CDR3 DNA reads TGTGCCACGGGGGTATACAATGAGCAGTTCTTC. Encoded protein: CATGVYNEQFF.